One sample yielded the 21 T cell receptor beta chains listed below, sequenced in a study. One entry per CDR3 protein, called by TCRdb with MiXCR from the RT-PCR reads. This sample has hundreds of thousands of distinct CDR3 sequences, with 14% found just once. The sequencing input was memory CD4+ T cells from blood. All receptors come from a female donor in good health, serving as a healthy control.

This clonotype was observed many times. The chain joins TRBV29-1 to TRBJ2-1, with TRBD2 matching 10 bases. This CDR3 has 13 residues. Germline assignment: CDR1 SQVTM and CDR2 ANQGSEA. V shed 8 bases and J 3 bases; nucleotides not matched to a gene: 4. CDR3 nucleotide sequence: TGCAGCATTAGGACTAGCGGCTACAATGAGCAGTTCTTC. This encodes CSIRTSGYNEQFF.

The chain links TRBV3-1 to TRBJ1-2; D ambiguous. CDR3 size: 14 residues. Trimming cost V 2 bases and J 4 bases, with 11 bases left between them. Per the germline V gene, CDR1 is LGHDT and CDR2 is YNNKEL (reference sequence). The CDR3 DNA reads as TGTGCCAGCAGCCAACTACCAGGAGGCTATGGCTACACCTTC. Translating gives CASSQLPGGYGYTF.

V is TRBV19 and J is TRBJ2-1; no firm D call. This CDR3 has 13 residues. Trimming took 3 bases from V and 3 from J, leaving 6 bases between them. Germline V gene sequence: CDR1 LNHDA, CDR2 SQIVND (reference sequence). CDR3 loop: CASSMGNYNEQFF. The CDR3 DNA reads TGTGCCAGTAGTATGGGAAACTACAATGAGCAGTTCTTC.

This clonotype was seen ten or more times. The CDR3 nucleotides are TGTGCCAGCGGAGATCGGGGGGGTTCGGGGGAAAACATTCAGTACTTC. Translation gives CASGDRGGSGENIQYF. The chain joins TRBV6-6 to TRBJ2-4, with 8 bases aligning to TRBD2. CDR1 and CDR2 (germline): MNHNY, SVGAGI (reference sequence). With V trimmed by 8 bases and J by 5 bases, 14 bases remained unmatched. The CDR3 spans 16 residues.

The chain joins TRBV6-5 to TRBJ2-7; D tentatively reads TRBD1 or TRBD2 (5 bases each). V was trimmed by 0 bases and J by 3 bases, leaving 15 bases between them. The germline V gene encodes CDR1 MNHEY and CDR2 SVGAGI. There are 16 residues in the CDR3. The DNA of the CDR3 is TGTGCCAGCAGTTACTCGGGGCAGGGAGCCCTCTACGAGCAGTACTTC. Protein sequence: CASSYSGQGALYEQYF.

This chain joins TRBV18 and TRBJ2-5, with D perhaps TRBD1 or TRBD2 (5 bases each). Trimming stripped 1 base from V and 2 bases from J, with 14 bases between. Germline V gene lookup returns CDR1 KGHSH and CDR2 LQKENI. The CDR3 covers 16 residues. CDR3 in amino acids: CASSPLGAEGQETQYF. CDR3 DNA: TGTGCCAGCTCACCACTCGGGGCCGAGGGGCAAGAGACCCAGTACTTC.

This clonotype was seen a handful of times. The rearrangement joins TRBV20-1 to TRBJ1-2; tentative D call: TRBD1 (5 bases). V was cut by 7 bases and J by 4 bases, with 19 bases left in between. The CDR3 spans 14 residues. Germline CDR1 DFQATT, CDR2 SNEGSKA (reference sequence). In nucleotides, the CDR3 is TGCAGTGTCAATCGGGGGGGATCGGGCTATGGCTACACCTTC. It codes for CSVNRGGSGYGYTF.

This chain uses TRBV3-1 with TRBJ1-2; D gene ambiguous. The CDR3 spans 14 residues. V lost 5 bases and J 5 bases, leaving 15 bases between the germline ends. Germline V gene sequence: CDR1 LGHDT, CDR2 YNNKEL (reference sequence). The CDR3 bases are TGTGCCAGCAGCAGAGGCTCAGGAACTTATGGCTACACCTTC. Translated, it gives CASSRGSGTYGYTF. The full variable domain, with the rest looked up from reference TRBV3-1 and TRBJ1-2, is DTAVSQTPKYLVTQMGNDKSIKCEQNLGHDTMYWYKQDSKKFLKIMFSYNNKELIINETVPNRFSPKSPDKAHLNLHINSLELGDSAVYFCASSRGSGTYGYTFGSGTRLTVV.

A few counts support this clonotype. The rearrangement joins TRBV2 to TRBJ1-3, with D perhaps TRBD1 (5 bases). V was cut by 3 bases and J by 4 bases, with 7 bases left in between. CDR3 size: 13 residues. CDR1 and CDR2 from the germline V gene are SNHLY and FYNNEI. The CDR3 reads CASSETEGNTIYF. In nucleotides, the CDR3 is TGTGCCAGCAGTGAGACAGAAGGAAACACCATATATTTT.

This clonotype was observed many times. The CDR3 sequence is CASSPGTGGYTEAFF. The DNA of the CDR3 is TGTGCCAGCAGTCCCGGGACAGGGGGTTACACTGAAGCTTTCTTT. V gene TRBV12-3 or TRBV12-4 combines with J gene TRBJ1-1, with 11 bases matching TRBD1. V shed 5 bases and J 3 bases; nucleotides not matched to a gene: 5. The CDR3 length is 15 residues.

This clonotype was recorded many times. This chain connects TRBV12-3 or TRBV12-4 to TRBJ2-1; tentatively, D is TRBD1 (5 bases). Trimming stripped 2 bases from V and 8 bases from J, with 10 bases between. This CDR3 is 13 amino acids long. CDR3 sequence: CASSLTGGHEQFF. CDR3 DNA sequence: TGTGCCAGCAGTTTAACAGGTGGTCATGAGCAGTTCTTC.

This clonotype has only a few counts. CDR3 bases: TGTGCCAGCAGCCCGACAGGGATCTTCACCGGGGAGCTGTTTTTT. Translating it yields CASSPTGIFTGELFF. The rearrangement links TRBV7-9 to TRBJ2-2, with TRBD1 matching over 7 bases. In germline, CDR1 is SEHNR, CDR2 FQNEAQ (reference sequence). CDR3 length: 15 amino acids. The trim removed 5 bases at V and 4 bases at J, leaving 7 bases unmatched.

In this sample, this clonotype turned up a few times. The rearrangement uses TRBV5-1 and TRBJ1-4; 7 nucleotides line up with TRBD1. V lost 4 bases to trimming and J lost 0 bases; unmatched junction nucleotides: 6. Germline V gene lookup returns CDR1 SGHRS and CDR2 YFSETQ. This CDR3 is built from 16 residues. The CDR3 sequence is CASSHTGEATNEKLFF. The DNA of the CDR3 is TGCGCCAGCAGCCATACAGGGGAAGCAACTAATGAAAAACTGTTTTTT.

V usage is TRBV29-1 and J usage is TRBJ2-7; 10 nucleotides match TRBD1. This CDR3 region has 13 residues. In germline, CDR1 is SQVTM, CDR2 ANQGSEA. Trimming cost V 6 bases and J 4 bases; bases outside gene matches: 6. CDR3 sequence reads: CSVRGTGVYEQYF. DNA of the CDR3: TGCAGCGTGAGAGGGACAGGGGTGTACGAGCAGTACTTC.

This clonotype was detected ten times or more. The chain joins TRBV29-1 to TRBJ2-7; D remains ambiguous. The CDR3 sequence is 12 residues long. V dropped 2 bases and J dropped 2 bases, with 7 bases sitting between them. Germline assignment: CDR1 SQVTM and CDR2 ANQGSEA. CDR3 in DNA: TGCAGCGTTGAAAATGGGGCCTACGAGCAGTACTTC. As protein: CSVENGAYEQYF.

The V and J genes are TRBV12-3 or TRBV12-4 and TRBJ1-6, with D possibly matching TRBD1 (5 bases). Trimming stripped 8 bases from V and 8 bases from J, with 13 bases between. CDR3 length: 13 amino acids. CDR3 coding DNA: TGTGCCAGCCGGTGGGGGGTTGATTCACCCCTCCACTTT. Protein product: CASRWGVDSPLHF.

The rearrangement uses TRBV3-1 and TRBJ2-3; D gene uncertain. Deletions cut 5 bases from V and 6 bases from J, with 12 bases between. Germline CDR1 and CDR2: LGHDT and YNNKEL (reference sequence). The CDR3 loop spans 13 amino acids. This chain's CDR3 is CASSMGILDTQYF. Written as DNA, the CDR3 is TGTGCCAGCAGCATGGGGATACTTGATACGCAGTATTTT.

Ten or more counts support this clonotype. The V call is TRBV20-1, the J call TRBJ2-5, with TRBD2 matching 10 bases. V shed 5 bases and J 10 bases; nucleotides not matched to a gene: 16. The CDR3 has 15 residues. Germline values: CDR1 DFQATT, CDR2 SNEGSKA (reference sequence). The CDR3 sequence is CSARPSGGGPMSQYF. The CDR3 nucleotides are TGCAGTGCTCGGCCTAGCGGGGGAGGCCCAATGAGCCAGTACTTC.

This clonotype showed up many times. V and J are TRBV6-2 or TRBV6-3 and TRBJ2-1; possibly TRBD2 for D (5 bases). CDR3 size: 12 residues. V was pared by 3 bases and J by 6 bases, with 6 bases between. Germline CDR1 MNHEY, CDR2 SVGEGT. CDR3 nucleotides: TGTGCCAGCAGTTATGGAGGCAATGAGCAGTTCTTC. Translated: CASSYGGNEQFF.

Concerning this clonotype: The junction shows a germline mismatch at one end, possibly a read error. V gene TRBV7-7 combines with J gene TRBJ2-5; 8 bases line up with TRBD2. Looked up from germline, CDR1 is SSHAT and CDR2 is FNYEAQ (reference sequence). The CDR3 is 15 amino acids. The CDR3 coding sequence is TGTGCTAGCAGCTTATCCACCCCGGGGGGGGAGACCCAGTACTTC. Amino acid sequence: CASSLSTPGGETQYF. Complete variable domain (other parts from reference TRBV7-7 and TRBJ2-5): GAGVSQSPRYKVTKRGQDVTLRCDPISSHATLYWYQQALGQGPEFLTYFNYEAQPDKSGLPSDRFSAERPEGSISTLTIQRTEQRDSAMYRCASSLSTPGGETQYFGPGTRLLVL.

The V call is TRBV15, the J call TRBJ1-4; D ambiguous. Germline V CDR1 and CDR2: LNHNV, YYDKDF (reference sequence). The CDR3 sequence is 16 residues long. V shed 0 bases and J shed 4 bases, with 12 bases lying between them. CDR3 nucleotides: TGTGCCACCAGCAGAGATCCGGCGGACTATAATGAAAAACTGTTTTTT. It is translated as CATSRDPADYNEKLFF.